The clone carrying this T cell receptor beta chain was recorded many times. RNA transcripts were the source from which TCR beta CDR3 regions were amplified. HTBI primers served in a first-round RT-PCR, which a second-round multiplex PCR followed. MiXCR, run by TCRdb on the multiplex PCR reads, gives a single entry per CDR3 protein. The sample has under 800,000 distinct CDR3 sequences; 22% are singletons. The data derive from a study of Graves' ophthalmopathy and Graves' hyperthyroidism. V lost 3 bases to trimming and J lost 6 bases, with 11 bases between them. This CDR3 is built from 13 residues. Hyperthyroidism counted as stable given no ophthalmopathy within 18 months of follow-up.

This chain uses TRBV12-3 or TRBV12-4 with TRBJ1-2, with TRBD1 as a possible D gene (6 bases). Sequencing used peripheral blood. The sequence came from a woman aged 18 to 35 with stable Graves' hyperthyroidism. Some clones in this sample may be carry-over from other donors' samples. The CDR3, as DNA: TGTGCCAGCAGTTTCCTCCCAGGGGATGGCTACACCTTC. Translating gives CASSFLPGDGYTF.